Below, 13 T cell receptor beta chains from the same sample are listed, as sequenced in a study of cytomegalovirus exposure and HLA in healthy donors. The PCR employed 60 Vbeta primers together with 13 Jbeta primers. This table comes from immunoSEQ multiplex PCR, and its TCRdb copy is limited to in-frame clones, with some not included. This sample contains more than 100,000 clones. The specimen sequenced was PBMCs. The receptors stem from a woman aged 40 to 50 in good health and CMV-seronegative.

This chain joins TRBV7-9 and TRBJ1-1; possible D gene TRBD1, 6 bases. CDR1 is SEHNR, CDR2 FQNEAQ, per germline (reference sequence). This CDR3 contains 17 residues. With 3 bases removed from V and 1 base from J, the gap between germline ends came to 18 bases. In DNA, the CDR3 is TGTGCCAGCAGCTTTCGACAGGAATTGTTGGGGAACACTGAAGCTTTCTTT. Translation gives CASSFRQELLGNTEAFF.

The J gene is TRBJ2-1, the V gene TRBV6-6; D remains ambiguous. Trimming took 0 bases from V and 8 from J, leaving 11 bases between them. The germline V gene has CDR1 MNHNY and CDR2 SVGAGI (reference sequence). The CDR3 consists of 14 residues. Here the CDR3 DNA reads TGTGCCAGCAGTTACTCGACGACACTCGATGAGCAGTTCTTC. Its translation: CASSYSTTLDEQFF.

This chain links TRBV28 with TRBJ2-4, with TRBD2 matching over 13 bases. V lost 3 bases to trimming and J lost 1 base; unmatched junction nucleotides: 3. CDR1 and CDR2 from the germline V gene are MDHEN and SYDVKM. This CDR3 region has 17 residues. CDR3 amino acids: CASSFSGLAGAKNIQYF. DNA of the CDR3: TGTGCCAGCAGTTTCTCGGGACTAGCGGGGGCCAAAAACATTCAGTACTTC.

The chain combines TRBV6-5 with TRBJ1-3; unclear D gene. Per the germline V gene, CDR1 is MNHEY and CDR2 is SVGAGI. The CDR3 sequence is 14 residues long. V lost 5 bases and J lost 0, with 8 bases in between. The CDR3 DNA follows: TGTGCCAGCAGTAAAGCCTTCTCTGGAAACACCATATATTTT. It yields the protein CASSKAFSGNTIYF.

The chain is built from TRBV18 and TRBJ1-3, with 8 bases matching TRBD1. Per germline, CDR1 KGHSH and CDR2 LQKENI. V was pared by 5 bases and J by 4 bases, with 7 bases of the junction left unmatched. The CDR3 is 15 amino acids. The CDR3 DNA reads as TGTGCCAGCTCAACGGGACAGGCCGGGGGAAACACCATATATTTT. Protein sequence: CASSTGQAGGNTIYF. The variable domain in full, completed from reference TRBV18 and TRBJ1-3, reads NAGVMQNPRHLVRRRGQEARLRCSPMKGHSHVYWYRQLPEEGLKFMVYLQKENIIDESGMPKERFSAEFPKEGPSILRIQQVVRGDSAAYFCASSTGQAGGNTIYFGEGSWLTVV.

Notes on this clone: This likely comes from a read error, as the CDR3 has no conserved phenylalanine or tryptophan at its end. The DNA is omitted, as the CDR3 cannot be located on it reliably, and the CDR3 follows TCRdb's listing. The V call is TRBV4-1, the J call TRBJ2-7; the DNA was not compared with TRBD1, the D call given in the table. A total of 11 residues make up the CDR3, ends included. Germline V gene sequence: CDR1 MGHRA, CDR2 YSYEKL. The CDR3 here is CASSQQGVVVI.

This rearrangement joins TRBV5-6 to TRBJ1-1, with 11 positions matching TRBD1. The J segment lost 0 bases and the V segment lost 4 bases, leaving 5 bases of the junction unmatched. Germline V gene sequence: CDR1 SGHDT, CDR2 YYEEEE. The CDR3 runs to 16 residues. The CDR3 is CASSPDRGLMNTEAFF. The DNA for the CDR3 is TGTGCCAGCAGCCCGGACAGGGGGCTCATGAACACTGAAGCTTTCTTT.

This CDR3 is CASSPGQRMNTEAFF. The CDR3 nucleotides read TGTGCCAGCAGCCCGGGACAGAGAATGAACACTGAAGCTTTCTTT. This chain joins TRBV7-9 and TRBJ1-1; the match to TRBD1 covers 7 bases. The junction had 6 bases not matched to a gene; V was cut back by 5 bases and J by 0 bases. Per germline, CDR1 SEHNR and CDR2 FQNEAQ (reference sequence). This CDR3 comprises 15 residues.

The V gene is TRBV6-1, the J gene TRBJ1-5; tentative D call: TRBD1 (6 bases). Germline lookup yields CDR1 MNHNS and CDR2 SASEGT. The CDR3 extends over 14 amino acids. Trimming left V 3 bases short and J 3 bases short, with 9 bases between. The CDR3 loop is CASSDDRLNQPQHF. CDR3 DNA sequence: TGTGCCAGCAGTGATGACAGGCTCAATCAGCCCCAGCATTTT.

V usage is TRBV7-2 and J usage is TRBJ2-7; D is undetermined. The CDR3 loop spans 12 amino acids. From germline, CDR1 is SGHTA and CDR2 FQGNSA. V was pared by 5 bases and J by 5 bases, with 10 bases between. CDR3: CASSPRRDEQYF. The CDR3, as DNA: TGTGCCAGCAGCCCTCGTCGGGACGAGCAGTACTTC.

The V gene is TRBV28, the J gene TRBJ1-5; D unclear. The CDR3 covers 16 residues. Germline loops: CDR1 MDHEN, CDR2 SYDVKM. The ends were cut back, 2 bases at V and 1 base at J, with 12 bases in the middle. CDR3 protein: CASSLTSLSSNQPQHF. CDR3 nucleotide sequence: TGTGCCAGCAGTTTAACTTCTCTTTCGAGCAATCAGCCCCAGCATTTT.

The J gene is TRBJ1-3, the V gene TRBV19; the D gene is possibly TRBD1 (5 bases). From germline, CDR1 is LNHDA and CDR2 SQIVND (reference sequence). The V end lost 5 bases, the J end lost 0 bases, and 14 bases lay between the germline ends. This CDR3 spans 16 amino acids. The CDR3 spells CASSVTGLLSGNTIYF. The CDR3 nucleotides are TGTGCCAGTAGTGTTACAGGCCTCCTCTCTGGAAACACCATATATTTT.

CDR3 bases: TGTGCCAGCAGCTTAGGAAGAAGCACCTACGAGCAGTACTTC. Its translation is CASSLGRSTYEQYF. This chain connects TRBV7-8 to TRBJ2-5; D unresolved. Matching the DNA end better, TRBJ2-7 makes the J call doubtful. This CDR3 comprises 14 residues. Germline CDR1 is SGHVS and CDR2 is FQNEAQ.